These 2 T cell receptor beta chains were sequenced from one sample in a study of blood T cell repertoires in COVID-19. Libraries were prepared by immunoSEQ multiplex PCR; TCRdb keeps only in-frame clonotypes and omits some of them. The table records approximately 170,000 clones, around 84% of them present only once. Sample: peripheral blood. All receptors come from a woman aged 65 to 85 with COVID-19, enrolled during active disease.

The chain uses TRBV15 and TRBJ2-1, with D possibly matching TRBD2 (6 bases). Germline CDR1 and CDR2: LNHNV and YYDKDF (reference sequence). The CDR3 runs 15 residues. Trimming pared 5 bases from V and 7 bases from J, leaving 18 bases between. Here the CDR3 DNA reads TGTGCCACCAGCCCTATGTTGAGCGGGCTGAATGAGCAGTTCTTC. It translates to CATSPMLSGLNEQFF.

The rearrangement uses TRBV5-4 and TRBJ2-3; 13 nucleotides match TRBD2. CDR1 and CDR2 (germline): SGHNT, YYREEE (reference sequence). With V trimmed by 4 bases and J by 4 bases, 6 bases remained unmatched. The CDR3 extends over 16 amino acids. The CDR3 sequence is CASSRLAGGRADTQYF. The DNA for the CDR3 is TGTGCCAGCAGCAGACTAGCGGGGGGCCGGGCAGATACGCAGTATTTT. Combining the CDR3 with reference TRBV5-4 and TRBJ2-3 gives the whole variable domain ETGVTQSPTHLIKTRGQQVTLRCSSQSGHNTVSWYQQALGQGPQFIFQYYREEENGRGNFPPRFSGLQFPNYSSELNVNALELDDSALYLCASSRLAGGRADTQYFGPGTRLTVL.